This T cell receptor (beta chain) was captured in a study of T cell repertoires in cytomegalovirus infection. The overall study: Matching HLA type and CMV infection were both indicated by public TCR beta signatures.

Study-level points and caveats: Cumulated frequencies of public TCR beta families served to identify carriers of CMV plus the relevant HLA. What dominated the ex vivo response were HLA-C-restricted CMV-specific TCR beta clonotypes.

TCRdb used MiXCR to reprocess the reads, holding one entry per CDR3 protein. This table holds roughly 500,000 distinct CDR3 sequences, approximately 15% found once. Trimming removed 5 bases from V and 6 bases from J; junction bases left unmatched: 6. The CDR3 runs to 15 residues. Germline V gene lookup returns CDR1 SEHNR and CDR2 FQNEAQ (reference sequence). This clonotype was counted ten times or more. What it binds is unknown. This receptor was identified in a human donor in good health (CMV status not recorded). Some clones in this sample may be carry-over from other donors' samples. Material: CD8+ T cells from PBMCs. The chain recombines TRBV7-9 with TRBJ1-4; 10 bases align to TRBD1. The CDR3 loop reads CASSPRQGADEKLFF. The CDR3 nucleotides are TGTGCCAGCAGCCCCCGACAGGGGGCCGATGAAAAACTGTTTTTT.